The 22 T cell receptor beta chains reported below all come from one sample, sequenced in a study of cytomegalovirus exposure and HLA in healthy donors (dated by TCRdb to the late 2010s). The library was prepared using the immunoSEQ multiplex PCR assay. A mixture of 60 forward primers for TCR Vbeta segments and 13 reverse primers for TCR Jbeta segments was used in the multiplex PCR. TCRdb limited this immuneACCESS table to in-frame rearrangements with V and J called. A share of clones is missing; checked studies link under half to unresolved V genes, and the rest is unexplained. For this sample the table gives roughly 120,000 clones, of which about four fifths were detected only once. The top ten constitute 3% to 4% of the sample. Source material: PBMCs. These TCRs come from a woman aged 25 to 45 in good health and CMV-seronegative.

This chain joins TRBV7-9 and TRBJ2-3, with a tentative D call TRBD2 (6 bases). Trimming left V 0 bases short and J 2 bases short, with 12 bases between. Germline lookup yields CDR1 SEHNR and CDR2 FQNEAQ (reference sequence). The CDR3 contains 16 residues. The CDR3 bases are TGTGCCAGCAGCTTAGCCCGGGACTTTTCCACAGATACGCAGTATTTT. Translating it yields CASSLARDFSTDTQYF.

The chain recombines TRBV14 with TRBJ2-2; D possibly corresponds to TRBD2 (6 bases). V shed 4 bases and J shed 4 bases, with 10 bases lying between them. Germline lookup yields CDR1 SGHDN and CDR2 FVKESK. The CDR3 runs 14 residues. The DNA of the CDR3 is TGTGCCAGCAGCCCCGGACTAAGCACCGGGGAGCTGTTTTTT. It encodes CASSPGLSTGELFF.

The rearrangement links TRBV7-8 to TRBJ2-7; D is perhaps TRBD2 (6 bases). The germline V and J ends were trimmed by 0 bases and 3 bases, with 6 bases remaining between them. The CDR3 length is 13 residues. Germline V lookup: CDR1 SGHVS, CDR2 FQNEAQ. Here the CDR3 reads CASSLADYYEQYF. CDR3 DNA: TGTGCCAGCAGCTTAGCGGACTACTACGAGCAGTACTTC.

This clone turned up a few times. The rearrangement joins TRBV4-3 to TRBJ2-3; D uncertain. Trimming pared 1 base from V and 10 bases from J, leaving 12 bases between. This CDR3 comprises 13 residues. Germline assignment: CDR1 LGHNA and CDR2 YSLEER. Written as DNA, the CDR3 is TGCGCCAGCAGCCAAGGTCGCGCTTCGCCGCAGTATTTT. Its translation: CASSQGRASPQYF.

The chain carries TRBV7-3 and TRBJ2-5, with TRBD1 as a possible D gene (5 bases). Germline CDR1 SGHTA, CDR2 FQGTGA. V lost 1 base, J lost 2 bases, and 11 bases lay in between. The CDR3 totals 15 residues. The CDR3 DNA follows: TGTGCCAGCAGCTTAAAACCAGGGTGGCAAGAGACCCAGTACTTC. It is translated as CASSLKPGWQETQYF.

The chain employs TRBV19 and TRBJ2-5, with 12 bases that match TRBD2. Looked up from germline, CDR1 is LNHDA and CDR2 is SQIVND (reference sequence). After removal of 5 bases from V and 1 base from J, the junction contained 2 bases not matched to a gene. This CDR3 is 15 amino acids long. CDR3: CASSSSGRAQETQYF. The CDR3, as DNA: TGTGCCAGTAGTTCTAGCGGGAGGGCCCAAGAGACCCAGTACTTC. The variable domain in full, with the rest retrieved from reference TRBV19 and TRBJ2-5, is DGGITQSPKYLFRKEGQNVTLSCEQNLNHDAMYWYRQDPGQGLRLIYYSQIVNDFQKGDIAEGYSVSREKKESFPLTVTSAQKNPTAFYLCASSSSGRAQETQYFGPGTRLLVL.

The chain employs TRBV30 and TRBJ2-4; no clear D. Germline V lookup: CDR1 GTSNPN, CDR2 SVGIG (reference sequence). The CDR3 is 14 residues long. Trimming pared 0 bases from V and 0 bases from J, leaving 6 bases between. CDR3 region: CAWSVPGAKNIQYF. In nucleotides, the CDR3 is TGTGCCTGGAGTGTACCCGGAGCCAAAAACATTCAGTACTTC.

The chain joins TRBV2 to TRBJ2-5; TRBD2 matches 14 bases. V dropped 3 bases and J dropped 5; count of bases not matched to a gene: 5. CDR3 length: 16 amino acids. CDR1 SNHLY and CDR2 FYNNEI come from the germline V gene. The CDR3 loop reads CASSEGLAGVGETQYF. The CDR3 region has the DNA TGTGCCAGCAGTGAGGGACTAGCGGGAGTAGGGGAGACCCAGTACTTC.

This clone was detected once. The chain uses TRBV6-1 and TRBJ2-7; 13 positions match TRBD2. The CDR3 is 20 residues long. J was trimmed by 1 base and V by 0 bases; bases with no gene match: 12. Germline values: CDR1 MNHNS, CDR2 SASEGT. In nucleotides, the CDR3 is TGTGCCAGCAGTGAAGCGCTTCGTGGACTAGCGGGAGAGCCTTCCTACGAGCAGTACTTC. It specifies CASSEALRGLAGEPSYEQYF.

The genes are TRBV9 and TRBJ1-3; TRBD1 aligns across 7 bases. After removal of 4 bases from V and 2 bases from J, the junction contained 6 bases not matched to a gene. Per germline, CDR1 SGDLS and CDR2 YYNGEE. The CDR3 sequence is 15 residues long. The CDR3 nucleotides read TGTGCCAGCAGCTCCCCGACAGGGACTGGAAACACCATATATTTT. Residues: CASSSPTGTGNTIYF.

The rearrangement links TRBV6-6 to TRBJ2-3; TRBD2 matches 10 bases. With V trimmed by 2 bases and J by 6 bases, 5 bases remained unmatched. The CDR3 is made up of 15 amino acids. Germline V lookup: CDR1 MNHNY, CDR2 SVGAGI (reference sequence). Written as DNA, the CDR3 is TGTGCCAGCAGTTACGCCCTAGCGGGAGATGATACGCAGTATTTT. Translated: CASSYALAGDDTQYF.

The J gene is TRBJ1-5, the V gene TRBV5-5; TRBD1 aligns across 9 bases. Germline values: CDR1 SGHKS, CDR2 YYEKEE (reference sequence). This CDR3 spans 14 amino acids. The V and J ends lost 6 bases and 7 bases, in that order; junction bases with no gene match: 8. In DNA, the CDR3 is TGTGCCAGCACCGCACAGGGGGCGCAGCAGCCCCAGCATTTT. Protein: CASTAQGAQQPQHF.

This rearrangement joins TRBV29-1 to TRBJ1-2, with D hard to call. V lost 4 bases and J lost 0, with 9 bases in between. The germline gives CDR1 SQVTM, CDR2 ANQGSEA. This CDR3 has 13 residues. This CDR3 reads CSVVPPANYGYTF. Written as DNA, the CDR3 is TGCAGCGTTGTCCCGCCAGCTAACTATGGCTACACCTTC.

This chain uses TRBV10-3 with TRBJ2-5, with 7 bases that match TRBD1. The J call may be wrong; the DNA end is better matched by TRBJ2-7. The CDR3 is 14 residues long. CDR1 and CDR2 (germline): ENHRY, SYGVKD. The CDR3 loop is CAISSGTEAYEQYF. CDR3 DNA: TGTGCCATCAGTTCCGGGACAGAGGCCTACGAGCAGTACTTC.

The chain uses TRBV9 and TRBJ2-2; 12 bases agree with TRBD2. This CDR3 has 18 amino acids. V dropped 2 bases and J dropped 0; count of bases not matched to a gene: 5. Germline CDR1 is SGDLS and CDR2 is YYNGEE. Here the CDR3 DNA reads TGTGCCAGCAGCGTGCGACTAGCGGGAGTCTCGAACACCGGGGAGCTGTTTTTT. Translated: CASSVRLAGVSNTGELFF.

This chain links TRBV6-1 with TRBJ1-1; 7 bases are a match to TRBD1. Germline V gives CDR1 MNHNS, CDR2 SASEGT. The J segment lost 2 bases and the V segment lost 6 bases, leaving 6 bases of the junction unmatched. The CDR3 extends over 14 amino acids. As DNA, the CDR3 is TGTGCCAGCAGCCGGGACAGACTTAACACTGAAGCTTTCTTT. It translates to CASSRDRLNTEAFF.

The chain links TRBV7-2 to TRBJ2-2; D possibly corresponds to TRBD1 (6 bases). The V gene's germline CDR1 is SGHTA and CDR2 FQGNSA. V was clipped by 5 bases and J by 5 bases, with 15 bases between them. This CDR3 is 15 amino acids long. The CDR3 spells CASSKRQVKTGELFF. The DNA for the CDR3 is TGTGCCAGCAGCAAAAGACAGGTAAAAACCGGGGAGCTGTTTTTT.

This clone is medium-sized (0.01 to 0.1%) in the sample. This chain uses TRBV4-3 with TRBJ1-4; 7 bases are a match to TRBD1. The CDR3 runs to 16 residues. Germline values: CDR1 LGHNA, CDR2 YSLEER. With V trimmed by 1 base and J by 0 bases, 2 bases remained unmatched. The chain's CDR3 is CASSQGGQPTNEKLFF. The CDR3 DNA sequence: TGCGCCAGCAGCCAAGGGGGACAGCCAACTAATGAAAAACTGTTTTTT.

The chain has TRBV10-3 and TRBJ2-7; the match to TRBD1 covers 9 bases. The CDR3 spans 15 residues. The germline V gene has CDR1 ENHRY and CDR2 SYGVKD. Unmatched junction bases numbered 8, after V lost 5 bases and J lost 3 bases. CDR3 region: CAISKKGQGDYEQYF. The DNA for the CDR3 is TGTGCCATCAGTAAAAAGGGACAGGGTGACTACGAGCAGTACTTC.

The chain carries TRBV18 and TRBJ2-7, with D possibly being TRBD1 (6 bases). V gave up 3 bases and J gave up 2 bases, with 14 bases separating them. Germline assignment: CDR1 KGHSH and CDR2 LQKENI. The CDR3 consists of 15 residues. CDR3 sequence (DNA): TGTGCCAGCTCACCCAGGCAGGGGATACCCTACGAGCAGTACTTC. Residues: CASSPRQGIPYEQYF.

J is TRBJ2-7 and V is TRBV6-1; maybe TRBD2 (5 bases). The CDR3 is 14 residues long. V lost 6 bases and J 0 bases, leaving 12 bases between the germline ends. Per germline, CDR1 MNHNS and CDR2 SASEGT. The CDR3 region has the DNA TGTGCCAGCAGCCCGAGAGGGAGCTCCTACGAGCAGTACTTC. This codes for CASSPRGSSYEQYF.

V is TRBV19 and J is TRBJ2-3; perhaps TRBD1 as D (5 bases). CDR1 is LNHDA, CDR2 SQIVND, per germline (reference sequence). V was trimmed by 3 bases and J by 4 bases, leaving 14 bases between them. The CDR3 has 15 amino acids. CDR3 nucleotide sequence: TGTGCCAGTAGTATTTCCAGGGAACCTTCAGATACGCAGTATTTT. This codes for CASSISREPSDTQYF.